This T cell receptor beta chain was recorded in a study of T cell responses to AZD1222 COVID-19 vaccine. Some clones are missing from TCRdb's copy, which holds only in-frame ones; the method was immunoSEQ multiplex PCR. The sample lists roughly 100,000 clones; around nine tenths were seen once. Trimming at V came to 3 bases and at J to 7 bases, leaving 15 bases not matched to a gene. The germline V gene has CDR1 KGHDR and CDR2 SFDVKD. The CDR3 spans 17 residues. The chain couples TRBV24-1 to TRBJ2-5; TRBD2 matches at 8 bases. This specimen was peripheral blood, taken on day 0 of AZD1222 vaccination. The receptor was derived from an adult in good health. Here the CDR3 reads CATSDPGTSGFGGTQYF. The CDR3 DNA is TGTGCCACCAGTGATCCTGGGACTAGTGGTTTCGGAGGGACCCAGTACTTC.